This T cell receptor (beta chain) was documented in a study of CD8 T cells in ankylosing spondylitis. Study results and caveats: Disease-linked clones reportedly showed significant enrichment in matched ankylosing spondylitis synovial fluid.

This clonotype was detected many times. Its specificity is unknown. Quantitative 5'-RACE with molecular barcodes produced the TCR beta libraries. TCRdb itself ran the 5' RACE reads through MiXCR, one entry per CDR3 protein. The sample carries around 150,000 distinct CDR3 sequences, approximately 32% recorded once. This CDR3 contains 16 residues. Germline-derived CDR1 and CDR2 are DFQATT and SNEGSKA (reference sequence). The junction had 9 bases not matched to a gene; V was cut back by 3 bases and J by 1 base. The V call is TRBV20-1, the J call TRBJ2-3; 8 bases match TRBD2. Material: synovial fluid, either unsorted or a sorted T cell fraction (not recorded which). This TCR was recovered from a male donor with ankylosing spondylitis. In DNA, the CDR3 is TGCAGTGCTAGTTTAATGGCGGGAGGTCGCACAGATACGCAGTATTTT. As protein: CSASLMAGGRTDTQYF.